This T cell receptor (beta chain) was recovered during a study of blood T cell repertoires in COVID-19. In the study overall: The origin of the acute and convalescent COVID-19 samples was the United States, Italy and Spain. Sample material is recorded as cDNA or gDNA derived from T cells, B-cell-depleted T cells, or PBMCs.

The CDR3 is made up of 13 amino acids. V lost 2 bases to trimming and J lost 3 bases; unmatched junction nucleotides: 4. Per the germline V gene, CDR1 is GTSNPN and CDR2 is SVGIG (reference sequence). Authors' processing steps: Estimation of nucleated cell counts was performed using reference gene primer amplification. Assay used: immunoSEQ multiplex PCR; TCRdb lists only in-frame clones, some missing. The DNA gave D and trimming, while V, J and clone size come from that table. There are some 88,000 clones in the sample; approximately 85% occur only once, and 3.8% lies in the top ten. The source of this sequence is a man aged 60-69 years with acute or convalescent COVID-19. The sequenced sample was peripheral blood. The chain is built from TRBV30 and TRBJ2-7; 7 bases line up with TRBD2. In nucleotides, the CDR3 is TGTGCCTGGAGTAGTGGGGGGGTCTACGAGCAGTACTTC. Protein: CAWSSGGVYEQYF. The whole variable domain, filled in from reference TRBV30 and TRBJ2-7, reads SQTIHQWPATLVQPVGSPLSLECTVEGTSNPNLYWYRQAAGRGLQLLFYSVGIGQISSEVPQNLSASRPQDRQFILSSKKLLLSDSGFYLCAWSSGGVYEQYFGPGTRLTVT.